Reported below is one T cell receptor beta chain. Its antigen remains undetermined. No base quality values were provided; no much bigger clone lies one nucleotide off. TCRbeta CDR3 regions were amplified from genomic DNA using the immunoSEQ Assay, a bias-controlled multiplex PCR. In the authors' own workflow: Within the assay, amplification of reference gene primers was used to estimate how many nucleated cells each sample contained. Sequence reads were collapsed and filtered to measure the absolute abundance of every unique TCRbeta CDR3 rearrangement. For each sample, productive Simpson clonality was calculated as the square root of Simpson's diversity index over productive rearrangements. In TCRdb, the immuneACCESS table is reduced to in-frame sequences with V and J assigned. These tables do not hold every clone; where another copy was compared, an unresolved V gene accounts for under half, and the others remain unexplained. Clone size and V and J calls were adopted from that table, with D and trimming inferred from the DNA. In this sample the table shows around 300,000 clones, roughly 85% of which occur a single time. Approximately 10% of the sample comes from the top ten.

Samples from volunteer blood donors who had recovered from COVID-19 were contributed by a second Seattle source. Whole blood was collected in K2EDTA tubes by collaborating institutions according to the institutions' own protocols. For TCRbeta analysis, collaborators shipped samples as frozen whole blood, isolated PBMCs, or DNA extracted from either of those sample types. This record comes from a study of blood T cell repertoires in COVID-19 (dated by TCRdb to 2019 to 2021). With respect to the entire study: Collaborator samples came from the United States, Italy and Spain and covered acute and convalescent phases of COVID-19. The prospective study material was composed of cDNA or gDNA derived from T cells, B-cell-depleted T cells, or PBMCs. The dataset comprised deeply sampled blood TCRbeta repertoires from subjects exposed to, actively infected with, or recovered from COVID-19. The repertoires were made available in a free public database intended to serve as a resource for research on the immune response to SARS-CoV-2. The samples were drawn from the first 160 participants of the ongoing ImmuneRACE study and from 950 to 1,500 subjects provided by 6 global collaborators. A de-identified subject ID, COVID-19 status, age in years and sex were almost always included in the sample metadata. Where available, HLA class I and class II types were taken from metadata supplied by the sample provider and were not determined by assay-based typing.

Here is what the overall study found, with its caveats: The amount of clinical and demographic metadata varied by source and participant and was provided uncurated.

The germline V gene specifies MGHRA as CDR1 and YSYEKL as CDR2. Clipping removes 4 bases from V and 7 bases from J, with 14 as the unmatched junction base count. The CDR3 covers 18 residues, taking in both the cysteine and the phenylalanine. Only the CDR3 DNA stays, 54 bases, in frame from base 1. This chain is built from TRBV4-1 and TRBJ2-1, with 12 central nucleotides matching TRBD2. This receptor was identified in a woman between 50 and 59 years old who had recovered from COVID-19. Sequenced input: peripheral blood. The nucleotides are TGCGCCAGCAGCCCTCGTGCCATTATCACTAGCGGGGGGAATGAGCAGTTCTTC. This translates into CASSPRAIITSGGNEQFF.